This TCR beta chain was captured in a study of post-analysis software for immune sequencing data. General study findings and limits: By F measure, strong co-clustering occurred among samples prepared in the same batch. Controls showed lower frequencies than patients for roughly five TRBV segments, and TRBV5-6, TRBV5-1 and TRBV20-1 were among these.

Prepared libraries of TCR beta cDNA carried unique molecular identifiers. There were 1 to 10 million T cells, and around 500,000 cDNA molecules came from them. TCRdb independently ran MiXCR on the PCR reads; one entry per CDR3 protein. The table shows about 200,000 distinct CDR3 sequences, with over 25% occurring only once. The CDR3 totals 13 residues. Deletions cut 7 bases from V and 5 bases from J, with 17 bases between. CDR1 and CDR2 from the germline V gene are SQVTM and ANQGSEA. This clonotype came up many times. The antigen is undetermined. The chain employs TRBV29-1 and TRBJ2-5, with D maybe TRBD2 (5 bases). Sequencing was done on a sample of blood. The TCR originated in a girl aged 2-17 years with multiple sclerosis. CDR3 protein: CSAGVTGLETQYF. The CDR3 DNA reads as TGCAGCGCGGGTGTAACGGGGTTGGAGACCCAGTACTTC.